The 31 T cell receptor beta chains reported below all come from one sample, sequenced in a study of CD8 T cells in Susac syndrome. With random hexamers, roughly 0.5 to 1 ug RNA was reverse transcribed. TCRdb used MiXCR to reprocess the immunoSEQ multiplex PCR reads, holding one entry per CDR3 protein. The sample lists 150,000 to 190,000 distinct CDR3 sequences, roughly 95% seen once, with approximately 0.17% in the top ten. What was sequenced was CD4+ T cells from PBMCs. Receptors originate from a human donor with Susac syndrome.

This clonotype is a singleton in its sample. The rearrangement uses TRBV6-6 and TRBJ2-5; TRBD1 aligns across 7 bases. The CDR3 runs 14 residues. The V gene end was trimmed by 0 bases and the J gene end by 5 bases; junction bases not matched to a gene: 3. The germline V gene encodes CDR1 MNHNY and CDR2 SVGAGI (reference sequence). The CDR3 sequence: CASSYSTGMETQYF. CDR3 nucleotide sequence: TGTGCCAGCAGTTACTCGACAGGGATGGAGACCCAGTACTTC.

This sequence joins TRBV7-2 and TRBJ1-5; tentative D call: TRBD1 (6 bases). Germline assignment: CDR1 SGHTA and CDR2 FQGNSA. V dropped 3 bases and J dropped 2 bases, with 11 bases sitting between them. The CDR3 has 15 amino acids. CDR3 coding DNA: TGTGCCAGCAGCTTCCGGGGGGGCGGCAATCAGCCCCAGCATTTT. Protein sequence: CASSFRGGGNQPQHF.

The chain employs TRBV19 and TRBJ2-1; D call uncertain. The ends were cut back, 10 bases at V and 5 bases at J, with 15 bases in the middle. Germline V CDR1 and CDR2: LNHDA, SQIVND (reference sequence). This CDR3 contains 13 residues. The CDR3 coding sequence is TGTGCCACCGCCGTGTTGGGTAACAATGAGCAGTTCTTC. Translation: CATAVLGNNEQFF.

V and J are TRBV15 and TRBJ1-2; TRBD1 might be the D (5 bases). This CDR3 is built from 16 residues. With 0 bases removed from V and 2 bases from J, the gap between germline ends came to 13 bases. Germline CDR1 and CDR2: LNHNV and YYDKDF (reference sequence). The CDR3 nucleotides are TGTGCCACCAGCAGAGATCCCGGGACGGGGAACTATGGCTACACCTTC. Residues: CATSRDPGTGNYGYTF.

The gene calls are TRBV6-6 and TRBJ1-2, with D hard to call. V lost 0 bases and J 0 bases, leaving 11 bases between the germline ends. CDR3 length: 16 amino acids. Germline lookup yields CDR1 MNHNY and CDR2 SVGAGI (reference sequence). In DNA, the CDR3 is TGTGCCAGCAGTTACTCATGGAGCGCTACTAACTATGGCTACACCTTC. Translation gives CASSYSWSATNYGYTF.

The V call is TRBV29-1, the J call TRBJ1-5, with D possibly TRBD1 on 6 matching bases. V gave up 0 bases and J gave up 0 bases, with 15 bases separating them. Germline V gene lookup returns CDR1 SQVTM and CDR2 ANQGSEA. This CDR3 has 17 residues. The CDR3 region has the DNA TGCAGCGTTGAAGATCACCGGGGGGGGCCTAGCAATCAGCCCCAGCATTTT. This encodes CSVEDHRGGPSNQPQHF.

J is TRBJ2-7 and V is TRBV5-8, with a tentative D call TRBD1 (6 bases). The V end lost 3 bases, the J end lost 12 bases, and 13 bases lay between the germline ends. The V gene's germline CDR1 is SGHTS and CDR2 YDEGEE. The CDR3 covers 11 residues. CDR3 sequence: CASSSRTDRYF. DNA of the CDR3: TGTGCCAGCAGCTCTAGGACAGATCGGTACTTC.

CDR3 region: CASATYEQYF. The CDR3 coding sequence is TGTGCCAGCGCCACCTACGAGCAGTACTTC. This rearrangement joins TRBV2 to TRBJ2-7; no definite D call. From germline, CDR1 is SNHLY and CDR2 FYNNEI. This CDR3 comprises 10 residues. V lost 8 bases, J lost 2 bases, and 4 bases lay in between.

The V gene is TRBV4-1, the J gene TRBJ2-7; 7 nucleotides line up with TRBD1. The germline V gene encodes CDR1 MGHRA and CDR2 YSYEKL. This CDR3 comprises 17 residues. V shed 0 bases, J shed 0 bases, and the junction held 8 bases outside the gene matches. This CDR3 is CASSQDQGDGTSYEQYF. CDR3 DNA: TGCGCCAGCAGCCAAGATCAGGGGGACGGGACCTCCTACGAGCAGTACTTC.

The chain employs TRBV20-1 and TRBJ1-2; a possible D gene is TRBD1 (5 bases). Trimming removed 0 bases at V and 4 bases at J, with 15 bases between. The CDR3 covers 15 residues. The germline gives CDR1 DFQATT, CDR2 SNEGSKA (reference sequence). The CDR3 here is CSARDPKGGAYGYTF. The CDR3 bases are TGCAGTGCTAGAGATCCTAAGGGAGGGGCCTATGGCTACACCTTC.

In nucleotides, the CDR3 is TGTGCCACCGGGACACCTTCCTACGAGCAGTACTTC. This encodes CATGTPSYEQYF. The V call is TRBV10-3, the J call TRBJ2-7; D is perhaps TRBD1 (6 bases). Germline loops: CDR1 ENHRY, CDR2 SYGVKD. This CDR3 contains 12 residues. Deletions cut 10 bases from V and 1 base from J, with 11 bases between.

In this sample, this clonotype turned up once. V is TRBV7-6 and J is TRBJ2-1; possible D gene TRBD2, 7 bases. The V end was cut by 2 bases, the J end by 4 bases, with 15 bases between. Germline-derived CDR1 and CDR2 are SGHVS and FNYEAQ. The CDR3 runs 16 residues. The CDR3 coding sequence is TGTGCCAGCAGCTTATTAGGAGGGGGGGCATACAATGAGCAGTTCTTC. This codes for CASSLLGGGAYNEQFF.

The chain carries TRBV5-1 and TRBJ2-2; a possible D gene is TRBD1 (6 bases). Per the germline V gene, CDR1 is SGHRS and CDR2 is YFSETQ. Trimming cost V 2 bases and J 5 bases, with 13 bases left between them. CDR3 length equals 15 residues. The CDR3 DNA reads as TGCGCCAGCAGCTTTGAGACAGGCCAAACCGGGGAGCTGTTTTTT. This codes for CASSFETGQTGELFF.

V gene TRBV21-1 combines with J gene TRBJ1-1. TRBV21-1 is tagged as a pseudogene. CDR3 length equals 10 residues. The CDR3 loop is CASSNTEAFF. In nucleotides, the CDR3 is TGTGCCAGCAGCAACACTGAAGCTTTCTTT.

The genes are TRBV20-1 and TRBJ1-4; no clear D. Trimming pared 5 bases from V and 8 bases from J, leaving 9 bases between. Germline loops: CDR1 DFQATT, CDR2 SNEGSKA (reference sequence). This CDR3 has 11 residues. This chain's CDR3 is CSAGPGEKLFF. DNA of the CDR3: TGCAGTGCTGGCCCGGGGGAAAAACTGTTTTTT.

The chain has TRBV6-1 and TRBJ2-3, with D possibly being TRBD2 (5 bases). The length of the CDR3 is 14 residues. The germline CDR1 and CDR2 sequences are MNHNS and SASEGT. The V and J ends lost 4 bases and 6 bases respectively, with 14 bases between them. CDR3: CASSGQTGGDTQYF. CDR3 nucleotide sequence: TGTGCCAGCAGTGGTCAGACCGGCGGGGATACGCAGTATTTT.

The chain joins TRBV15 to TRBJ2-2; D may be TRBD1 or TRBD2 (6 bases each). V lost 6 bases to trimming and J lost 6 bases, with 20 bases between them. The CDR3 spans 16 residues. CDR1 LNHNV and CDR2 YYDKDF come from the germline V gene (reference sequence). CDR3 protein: CATREGGGPLAGELFF. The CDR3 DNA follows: TGTGCCACCAGGGAAGGAGGGGGGCCATTGGCCGGGGAGCTGTTTTTT.

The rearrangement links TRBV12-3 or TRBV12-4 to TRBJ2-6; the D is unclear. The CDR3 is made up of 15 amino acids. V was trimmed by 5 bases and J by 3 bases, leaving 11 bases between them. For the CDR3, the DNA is TGTGCCAGCAGTCTAACCTCTTATGGGGCCAACGTCCTGACTTTC. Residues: CASSLTSYGANVLTF.

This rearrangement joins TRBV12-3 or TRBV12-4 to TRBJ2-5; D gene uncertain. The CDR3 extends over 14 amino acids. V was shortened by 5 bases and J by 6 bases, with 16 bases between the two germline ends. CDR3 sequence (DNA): TGTGCCAGCAGTCCCTTGGGCCCCGACAAGACCCAGTACTTC. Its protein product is CASSPLGPDKTQYF.

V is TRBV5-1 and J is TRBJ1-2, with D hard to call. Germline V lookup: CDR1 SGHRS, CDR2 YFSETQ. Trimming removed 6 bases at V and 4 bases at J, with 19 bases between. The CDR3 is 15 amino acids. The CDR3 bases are TGCGCCAGCAAGTTTAACGGGTTGAATGGCTATGGCTACACCTTC. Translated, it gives CASKFNGLNGYGYTF.

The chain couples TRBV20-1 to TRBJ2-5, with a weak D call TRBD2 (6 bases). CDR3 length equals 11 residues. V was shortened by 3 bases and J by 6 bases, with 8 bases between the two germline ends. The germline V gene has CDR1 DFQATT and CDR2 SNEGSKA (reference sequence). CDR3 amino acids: CSASGGKTQYF. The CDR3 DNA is TGCAGTGCTAGCGGGGGAAAGACCCAGTACTTC.

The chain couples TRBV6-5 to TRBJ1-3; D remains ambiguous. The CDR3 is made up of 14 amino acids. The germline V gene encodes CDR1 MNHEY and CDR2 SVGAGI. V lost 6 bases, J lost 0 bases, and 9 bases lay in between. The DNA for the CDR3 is TGTGCCAGCAGGGGCGGAAACTCTGGAAACACCATATATTTT. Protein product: CASRGGNSGNTIYF.

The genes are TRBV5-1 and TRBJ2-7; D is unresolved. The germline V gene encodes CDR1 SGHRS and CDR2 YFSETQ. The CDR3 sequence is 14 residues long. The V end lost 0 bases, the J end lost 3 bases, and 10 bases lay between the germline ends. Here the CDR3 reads CASSLAPLSYEQYF. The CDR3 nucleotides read TGCGCCAGCAGCTTGGCACCCTTAAGCTACGAGCAGTACTTC.

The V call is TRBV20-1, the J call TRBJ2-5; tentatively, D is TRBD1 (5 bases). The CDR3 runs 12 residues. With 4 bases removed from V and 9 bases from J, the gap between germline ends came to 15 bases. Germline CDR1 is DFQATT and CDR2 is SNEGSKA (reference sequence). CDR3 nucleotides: TGCAGTGCTATTCAGGGTCTTGCGTCCCAGTACTTC. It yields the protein CSAIQGLASQYF.

The CDR3, as DNA: TGTGCCAGCAGCTCTAGGTTTCGGGGGGGCGGTGAGCAGTTCTTC. The encoded protein is CASSSRFRGGGEQFF. J is TRBJ2-1 and V is TRBV7-2, with 8 bases that match TRBD2. Per the germline V gene, CDR1 is SGHTA and CDR2 is FQGNSA. V lost 4 bases, J lost 9 bases, and 11 bases stayed unmatched. The CDR3 sequence is 15 residues long.

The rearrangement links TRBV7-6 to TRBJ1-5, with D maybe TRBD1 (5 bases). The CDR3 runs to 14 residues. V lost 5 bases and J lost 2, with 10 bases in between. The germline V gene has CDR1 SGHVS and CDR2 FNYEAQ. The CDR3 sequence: CASSRDGGNQPQHF. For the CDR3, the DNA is TGTGCCAGCAGCCGGGACGGCGGCAATCAGCCCCAGCATTTT. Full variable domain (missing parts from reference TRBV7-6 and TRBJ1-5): GAGVSQSPRYKVTKRGQDVALRCDPISGHVSLYWYRQALGQGPEFLTYFNYEAQQDKSGLPNDRFSAERPEGSISTLTIQRTEQRDSAMYRCASSRDGGNQPQHFGDGTRLSIL.

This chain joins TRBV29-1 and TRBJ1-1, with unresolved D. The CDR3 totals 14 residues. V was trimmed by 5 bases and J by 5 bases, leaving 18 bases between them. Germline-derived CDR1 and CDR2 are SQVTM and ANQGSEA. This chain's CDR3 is CSVSRFDEVTEAFF. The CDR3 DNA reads TGCAGCGTTTCAAGGTTTGATGAGGTTACTGAAGCTTTCTTT.

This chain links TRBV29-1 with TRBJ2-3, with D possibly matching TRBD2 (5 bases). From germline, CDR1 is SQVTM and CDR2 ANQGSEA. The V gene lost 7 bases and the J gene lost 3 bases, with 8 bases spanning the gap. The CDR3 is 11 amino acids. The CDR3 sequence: CSAGETDTQYF. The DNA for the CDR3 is TGCAGCGCCGGGGAAACAGATACGCAGTATTTT.

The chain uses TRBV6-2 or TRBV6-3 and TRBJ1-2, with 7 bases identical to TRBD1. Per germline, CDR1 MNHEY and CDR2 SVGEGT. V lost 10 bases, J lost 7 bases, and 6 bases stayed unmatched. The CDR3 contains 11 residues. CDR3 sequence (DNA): TGTGCCACCCACAGGGGCGGTGGCTACACCTTC. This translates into CATHRGGGYTF.

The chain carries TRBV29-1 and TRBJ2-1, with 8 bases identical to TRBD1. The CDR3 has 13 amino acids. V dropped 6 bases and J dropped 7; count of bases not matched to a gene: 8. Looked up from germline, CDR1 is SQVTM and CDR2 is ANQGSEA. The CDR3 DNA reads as TGCAGCGTGCGGACAGGGAGAGTAAATGAGCAGTTCTTC. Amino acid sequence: CSVRTGRVNEQFF.

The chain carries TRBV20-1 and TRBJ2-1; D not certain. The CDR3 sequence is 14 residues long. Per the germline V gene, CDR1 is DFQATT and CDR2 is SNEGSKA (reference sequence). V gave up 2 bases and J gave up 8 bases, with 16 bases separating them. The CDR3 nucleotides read TGCAGTGCTAGACCCACCCCTCTAGAGCATGAGCAGTTCTTC. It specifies CSARPTPLEHEQFF.